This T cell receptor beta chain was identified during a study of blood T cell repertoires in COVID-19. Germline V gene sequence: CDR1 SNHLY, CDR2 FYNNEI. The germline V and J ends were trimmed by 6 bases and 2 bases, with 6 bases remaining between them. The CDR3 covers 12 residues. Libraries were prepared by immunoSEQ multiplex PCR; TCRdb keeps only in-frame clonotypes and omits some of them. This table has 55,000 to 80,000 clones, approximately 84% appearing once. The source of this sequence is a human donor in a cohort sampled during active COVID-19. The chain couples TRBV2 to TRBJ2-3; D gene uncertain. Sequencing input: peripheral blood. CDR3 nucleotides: TGTGCCAGCAGGGGCTACACAGATACGCAGTATTTT. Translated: CASRGYTDTQYF.